One sample yielded the 14 T cell receptor beta chains listed below, sequenced in a study of T cell changes during pregnancy in multiple sclerosis. Assay used: immunoSEQ multiplex PCR; TCRdb lists only in-frame clones, some missing. Altogether about 40,000 clones are present, roughly 91% being singletons, with the ten largest covering about 7.8%. Here the sequenced sample was CD8+ T cells from peripheral blood mononuclear cells, taken before pregnancy. Source of these receptors: a female donor with multiple sclerosis, enrolled in a pregnancy study.

The chain employs TRBV7-2 and TRBJ1-2; D is perhaps TRBD1 (5 bases). V lost 4 bases to trimming and J lost 7 bases, with 16 bases between them. The germline gives CDR1 SGHTA, CDR2 FQGNSA. The CDR3 length is 14 residues. The DNA of the CDR3 is TGTGCCAGCAGCTGGACCGGGCCCCAGGGTGGCTACACCTTC. It encodes CASSWTGPQGGYTF.

This chain links TRBV6-1 with TRBJ2-4, with 9 bases identical to TRBD1. J gave up 8 bases and V 10 bases, and 15 bases lay outside the gene matches. In germline, CDR1 is MNHNS, CDR2 SASEGT. This CDR3 has 15 amino acids. In nucleotides, the CDR3 is TGTGCCATCAGATCCGGGACAGGGTTCGGTGACATTCAGTACTTC. It is translated as CAIRSGTGFGDIQYF.

The chain has TRBV6-5 and TRBJ2-2; no clear D gene. The germline V and J ends were trimmed by 7 bases and 4 bases, with 7 bases remaining between them. Germline V gene sequence: CDR1 MNHEY, CDR2 SVGAGI. The CDR3 length is 12 residues. CDR3 in DNA: TGTGCCAGCACAGGCGCCACCGGGGAGCTGTTTTTT. This translates into CASTGATGELFF.

V gene TRBV19 combines with J gene TRBJ2-1, with D possibly being TRBD1 (6 bases). Germline loops: CDR1 LNHDA, CDR2 SQIVND (reference sequence). Trimming cost V 9 bases and J 7 bases, with 19 bases left between them. The CDR3 is 14 amino acids. The CDR3 reads CASLPAGAGNEQFF. CDR3 DNA sequence: TGTGCCAGCCTCCCGGCAGGGGCAGGAAATGAGCAGTTCTTC.

The V and J genes are TRBV7-9 and TRBJ2-5; no firm D call. The ends were cut back, 3 bases at V and 2 bases at J, with 13 bases in the middle. The length of the CDR3 is 15 residues. Germline loops: CDR1 SEHNR, CDR2 FQNEAQ (reference sequence). The CDR3, as DNA: TGTGCCAGCAGCTTTTCAGGCTCTGAGCAAGAGACCCAGTACTTC. Amino acids: CASSFSGSEQETQYF.

The gene calls are TRBV19 and TRBJ2-3, with D uncertain. Germline V gives CDR1 LNHDA, CDR2 SQIVND (reference sequence). This CDR3 has 16 residues. Trimming cost V 2 bases and J 4 bases, with 16 bases left between them. CDR3 protein: CASSIYTDQDADTQYF. DNA of the CDR3: TGTGCCAGTAGTATATACACAGACCAAGACGCAGATACGCAGTATTTT.

The CDR3 DNA sequence: TGTGCCAGCAGTTTAGGGGGGGGCGCCGGAAACACCATATATTTT. Translation: CASSLGGGAGNTIYF. The J gene is TRBJ1-3, the V gene TRBV27; maybe TRBD1 (6 bases). Trimming pared 2 bases from V and 4 bases from J, leaving 12 bases between. CDR1 and CDR2 (germline): MNHEY, SMNVEV (reference sequence). This CDR3 has 15 amino acids.

This clone has just one count. The chain uses TRBV27 and TRBJ2-1, with a possible D match to TRBD2 (5 bases). The CDR3 is 14 amino acids. V lost 3 bases and J 3 bases, leaving 9 bases between the germline ends. Germline-derived CDR1 and CDR2 are MNHEY and SMNVEV (reference sequence). This CDR3 is CASSLAGVYNEQFF. Written as DNA, the CDR3 is TGTGCCAGCAGTTTGGCGGGTGTCTACAATGAGCAGTTCTTC.

CDR3 DNA: TGTGCCAGCAGCTTTTGGTCTGGACAGGGAAGATTCTACGAGCAGTACTTC. It encodes CASSFWSGQGRFYEQYF. V usage is TRBV11-2 and J usage is TRBJ2-7; 8 positions match TRBD1. Germline V gene data show CDR1 as SGHAT and CDR2 as FQNNGV. With 3 bases clipped from V and 3 bases from J, the junction kept 13 bases outside the gene matches. The CDR3 sequence is 17 residues long.

This chain links TRBV28 with TRBJ1-2; D is uncertain. The germline gives CDR1 MDHEN, CDR2 SYDVKM. V was cut by 7 bases and J by 0 bases, with 18 bases left in between. The CDR3 length is 16 residues. The CDR3 region is CASIFSTAPTNYGYTF. The CDR3 DNA sequence: TGTGCCAGCATATTTTCAACAGCCCCCACTAACTATGGCTACACCTTC.

The CDR3 DNA sequence: TGCGCCAGCAGCTTGGAAACTCTTCTAGCGGGAGCGAGGCGCGGGGAGCTGTTTTTT. Translated: CASSLETLLAGARRGELFF. This chain joins TRBV5-1 and TRBJ2-2, with TRBD2 matching 10 bases. The J segment lost 7 bases and the V segment lost 0 bases, leaving 15 bases of the junction unmatched. The CDR3 extends over 19 amino acids. CDR1 and CDR2 (germline): SGHRS, YFSETQ.

This chain links TRBV28 with TRBJ1-2, with D unclear. Germline V gene sequence: CDR1 MDHEN, CDR2 SYDVKM. V lost 2 bases, J lost 4 bases, and 11 bases lay in between. This CDR3 region has 14 residues. Written as DNA, the CDR3 is TGTGCCAGCAGTTTAATGACACCTACCTATGGCTACACCTTC. Protein: CASSLMTPTYGYTF.

The V call is TRBV27, the J call TRBJ2-7; D gene ambiguous. The V gene's germline CDR1 is MNHEY and CDR2 SMNVEV (reference sequence). Between the trimmed V and J ends, which lost 6 bases and 6 bases, there was a span of 21 bases. This CDR3 comprises 15 residues. The CDR3 nucleotides read TGTGCCAGCAGCCGACCTCCCGGGTCCGTCAGCGAGCAGTACTTC. Protein: CASSRPPGSVSEQYF.

The chain recombines TRBV5-4 with TRBJ2-1, with 11 bases lining up with TRBD2. After removal of 2 bases from V and 8 bases from J, the junction contained 3 bases not matched to a gene. The CDR3 has 14 residues. Germline V CDR1 and CDR2: SGHNT, YYREEE (reference sequence). The CDR3 here is CASSFSGRVDEQFF. The CDR3 DNA reads as TGTGCCAGCAGCTTTAGCGGGAGGGTTGATGAGCAGTTCTTC.